These 24 T cell receptor beta chains originate from one sample sequenced in a study of blood T cell repertoires in COVID-19. Libraries were prepared by immunoSEQ multiplex PCR; TCRdb keeps only in-frame clonotypes and omits some of them. The sample yields fewer than 200,000 clones, about 87% seen once. Sequencing was done on a sample of peripheral blood. The origin of the receptors is a man aged 55 to 69 with acute or convalescent COVID-19.

This sequence joins TRBV30 and TRBJ2-7; 12 bases agree with TRBD1. Germline CDR1 reads GTSNPN; CDR2 reads SVGIG (reference sequence). The CDR3 sequence is 13 residues long. V gave up 4 bases and J gave up 4 bases; unmatched junction bases: 2. For the CDR3, the DNA is TGTGCCTGGAAGGGACAGGGGGCGTACGAGCAGTACTTC. This sequence encodes CAWKGQGAYEQYF.

The chain joins TRBV12-3 or TRBV12-4 to TRBJ2-1; D is ambiguous. V shed 1 base and J shed 7 bases, with 5 bases lying between them. CDR3 length: 12 amino acids. The CDR3 region is CASSLDGNEQFF. In nucleotides, the CDR3 is TGTGCCAGCAGTTTAGACGGGAATGAGCAGTTCTTC.

The V call is TRBV6-5, the J call TRBJ2-7; perhaps TRBD2 as D (7 bases). The CDR3 loop spans 14 amino acids. Germline lookup yields CDR1 MNHEY and CDR2 SVGAGI. V was trimmed by 7 bases and J by 2 bases, leaving 15 bases between them. In DNA, the CDR3 is TGTGCCAGCATGAAGGGAGGGGGGCCCTACGAGCAGTACTTC. It is translated as CASMKGGGPYEQYF.

V and J are TRBV10-3 and TRBJ1-1, with 8 nucleotides matching TRBD1. The CDR3 spans 14 residues. V trimming: 10 bases; J trimming: 4 bases; junction bases outside the gene matches: 11. Per the germline V gene, CDR1 is ENHRY and CDR2 is SYGVKD. CDR3 DNA sequence: TGTGCCACAGAACCGGACAGGGCGAGCACTGAAGCTTTCTTT. This codes for CATEPDRASTEAFF.

This sequence joins TRBV12-3 or TRBV12-4 and TRBJ1-2, with D unresolved. Between the trimmed V and J ends, which lost 5 bases and 1 base, there was a span of 8 bases. CDR3 length: 13 residues. The CDR3 DNA sequence: TGTGCCAGCAGTCCACTGGTTAACTATGGCTACACCTTC. It codes for CASSPLVNYGYTF.

Here the CDR3 DNA reads TGTGCCACCAGTGACTCGACAGGAACTGAAGCTTTCTTT. Amino acids: CATSDSTGTEAFF. J is TRBJ1-1 and V is TRBV24-1, with D tentatively TRBD1 (6 bases). The CDR3 has 13 residues. Germline CDR1 reads KGHDR; CDR2 reads SFDVKD. V lost 4 bases and J lost 5, with 10 bases in between.

The chain has TRBV5-4 and TRBJ2-7; 8 bases agree with TRBD2. Per the germline V gene, CDR1 is SGHNT and CDR2 is YYREEE (reference sequence). The trim removed 4 bases at V and 4 bases at J, leaving 1 base unmatched. This CDR3 comprises 12 residues. This CDR3 reads CASSIAGYEQYF. CDR3 bases: TGTGCCAGCAGCATAGCGGGATACGAGCAGTACTTC.

This chain uses TRBV5-4 with TRBJ2-7, with 9 bases lining up with TRBD1. The V gene end was trimmed by 2 bases and the J gene end by 4 bases; junction bases not matched to a gene: 4. The CDR3 is 14 amino acids. Germline V gene sequence: CDR1 SGHNT, CDR2 YYREEE (reference sequence). The CDR3 DNA reads TGTGCCAGCAGCTTCCGGGACAGGGAGTACGAGCAGTACTTC. Translation gives CASSFRDREYEQYF.

This rearrangement joins TRBV11-3 to TRBJ2-2; perhaps TRBD2 as D (6 bases). The germline V gene encodes CDR1 SGHNT and CDR2 YENEEA. V lost 0 bases to trimming and J lost 4 bases, with 9 bases between them. The CDR3 has 15 amino acids. In nucleotides, the CDR3 is TGTGCCAGCAGCTTAGATACGCGGGGCACCGGGGAGCTGTTTTTT. This gives the protein CASSLDTRGTGELFF.

As DNA, the CDR3 is TGTGCCAGCAGTGGGGGTTTAGGGGGAAAGTCCCTCCACTTT. This codes for CASSGGLGGKSLHF. The rearrangement uses TRBV6-6 and TRBJ1-6; a possible D gene is TRBD1 (6 bases). The V gene lost 5 bases and the J gene lost 14 bases, with 19 bases spanning the gap. Germline V lookup: CDR1 MNHNY, CDR2 SVGAGI (reference sequence). The CDR3 has 14 amino acids.

This clone was counted a single time. The genes are TRBV2 and TRBJ1-1; unclear D gene. In germline, CDR1 is SNHLY, CDR2 FYNNEI. The CDR3 is 14 amino acids. Trimming removed 1 base from V and 2 bases from J, with 8 bases in between. CDR3 sequence: CASSEGQRNTEAFF. CDR3 nucleotides: TGTGCCAGCAGTGAAGGTCAGCGCAACACTGAAGCTTTCTTT.

The genes are TRBV5-4 and TRBJ2-2; 8 bases map to TRBD1. CDR1 SGHNT and CDR2 YYREEE come from the germline V gene (reference sequence). This CDR3 is 16 amino acids long. J gave up 6 bases and V 0 bases, and 7 bases lay outside the gene matches. The DNA of the CDR3 is TGTGCCAGCAGCTTGGGGCAGGGGGCCATTTCCGGGGAGCTGTTTTTT. As protein: CASSLGQGAISGELFF.

This chain uses TRBV2 with TRBJ1-3; D gene uncertain. The CDR3 is made up of 11 amino acids. V was trimmed by 10 bases and J by 0 bases, leaving 4 bases between them. Germline loops: CDR1 SNHLY, CDR2 FYNNEI. CDR3 bases: TGTGCCATCTACTCTGGAAACACCATATATTTT. Translation: CAIYSGNTIYF. Based on the CDR3 plus reference TRBV2 and TRBJ1-3, the full variable domain is EPEVTQTPSHQVTQMGQEVILRCVPISNHLYFYWYRQILGQKVEFLVSFYNNEISEKSEIFDDQFSVERPDGSNFTLKIRSTKLEDSAMYFCAIYSGNTIYFGEGSWLTVV.

This clone was observed a single time. This rearrangement joins TRBV5-1 to TRBJ1-2; TRBD1 is a possible D gene (5 bases). CDR3 size: 14 residues. CDR1 and CDR2 (germline): SGHRS, YFSETQ. V was clipped by 0 bases and J by 4 bases, with 10 bases between them. The DNA for the CDR3 is TGCGCCAGCAGCTTGGTTCCGGGGGGCTATGGCTACACCTTC. Protein: CASSLVPGGYGYTF.

The chain couples TRBV15 to TRBJ1-2, with D possibly TRBD1 on 5 matching bases. There are 14 residues in the CDR3. The V and J ends lost 3 bases and 8 bases respectively, with 16 bases between them. CDR1 and CDR2 from the germline V gene are LNHNV and YYDKDF (reference sequence). CDR3: CATSSPGVLSGYTF. CDR3 in DNA: TGTGCCACCAGCAGCCCGGGGGTTCTATCAGGCTACACCTTC.

The chain is built from TRBV19 and TRBJ1-5; D perhaps matches TRBD1 (5 bases). With 7 bases removed from V and 5 bases from J, the gap between germline ends came to 12 bases. CDR1 is LNHDA and CDR2 is SQIVND in the germline V gene (reference sequence). The CDR3 covers 13 residues. DNA for the CDR3: TGTGCCAGTATGGATCGGGGGGATCAGCCCCAGCATTTT. Its translation: CASMDRGDQPQHF.

The V call is TRBV5-5, the J call TRBJ1-1; tentatively, D is TRBD1 (6 bases). Germline V gene data show CDR1 as SGHKS and CDR2 as YYEKEE (reference sequence). The ends were cut back, 2 bases at V and 0 bases at J, with 14 bases in the middle. The CDR3 loop spans 16 amino acids. The CDR3 DNA follows: TGTGCCAGCAGCTTCGAGACAGGCCCGATGAACACTGAAGCTTTCTTT. Translation: CASSFETGPMNTEAFF.

The chain links TRBV30 to TRBJ1-1; 11 bases are shared with TRBD1. CDR3 size: 15 residues. Germline trimming cut 1 base from V and 5 bases from J; bases unmatched to any gene: 6. Germline CDR1 GTSNPN, CDR2 SVGIG (reference sequence). CDR3 sequence: CAWSGTGGASTEAFF. CDR3 nucleotides: TGTGCCTGGAGTGGGACAGGGGGCGCGAGTACTGAAGCTTTCTTT.

The J gene is TRBJ2-5, the V gene TRBV28; D possibly corresponds to TRBD2 (5 bases). The CDR3 totals 16 residues. Trimming left V 4 bases short and J 1 base short, with 16 bases between. The germline CDR1 and CDR2 sequences are MDHEN and SYDVKM. The CDR3 here is CASSSGTRWLQETQYF. The CDR3, as DNA: TGTGCCAGCAGTTCGGGAACCCGCTGGCTCCAAGAGACCCAGTACTTC.

The chain uses TRBV9 and TRBJ2-3; D is perhaps TRBD2 (5 bases). V was cut by 0 bases and J by 5 bases, with 13 bases left in between. The CDR3 runs to 15 residues. The germline CDR1 and CDR2 sequences are SGDLS and YYNGEE. The DNA of the CDR3 is TGTGCCAGCAGCGTAGGGCCGACGGCGGGAGATACGCAGTATTTT. This sequence encodes CASSVGPTAGDTQYF. The entire variable domain, with the rest obtained from reference TRBV9 and TRBJ2-3, is as follows: DSGVTQTPKHLITATGQRVTLRCSPRSGDLSVYWYQQSLDQGLQFLIQYYNGEERAKGNILERFSAQQFPDLHSELNLSSLELGDSALYFCASSVGPTAGDTQYFGPGTRLTVL.

V is TRBV21-1 and J is TRBJ2-7; TRBD2 is the table's D call and was not checked against the DNA. TRBV21-1 is designated a pseudogene. The CDR3 loop spans 16 amino acids. CDR3 coding DNA: TGTGCCAGCAGCAAAGTTGGGTCGGGAGGGGGCTACGAGCAGTACTTC. Its translation is CASSKVGSGGGYEQYF.

This chain joins TRBV7-9 and TRBJ2-7; maybe TRBD1 (6 bases). This CDR3 region has 17 residues. Germline V gene sequence: CDR1 SEHNR, CDR2 FQNEAQ (reference sequence). CDR3 bases: TGTGCCAGCAGCTCAACGGTACGGGACACGAGCTCCTACGAGCAGTGCGTC. Translated, it gives CASSSTVRDTSSYEQCV.

The V and J genes are TRBV5-4 and TRBJ1-2; tentatively, D is TRBD1 (6 bases). Trimming removed 0 bases at V and 11 bases at J, with 11 bases between. The CDR3 extends over 12 amino acids. The germline CDR1 and CDR2 sequences are SGHNT and YYREEE (reference sequence). CDR3 sequence reads: CASSLGRQDYTF. CDR3 nucleotides: TGTGCCAGCAGCTTGGGGCGACAGGATTACACCTTC. Full variable domain (outside the CDR3, taken from reference TRBV5-4 and TRBJ1-2): ETGVTQSPTHLIKTRGQQVTLRCSSQSGHNTVSWYQQALGQGPQFIFQYYREEENGRGNFPPRFSGLQFPNYSSELNVNALELDDSALYLCASSLGRQDYTFGSGTRLTVV.

In this sample, this clone turned up a few times. This rearrangement joins TRBV4-2 to TRBJ1-2, with unresolved D. Germline CDR1 reads LGHNA; CDR2 reads YNFKEQ. Trimming removed 1 base at V and 6 bases at J, with 12 bases between. The CDR3 runs to 14 residues. The DNA of the CDR3 is TGTGCCAGCAGCCAAGTAACAAAATTGGATGGCTACACCTTC. As protein: CASSQVTKLDGYTF.